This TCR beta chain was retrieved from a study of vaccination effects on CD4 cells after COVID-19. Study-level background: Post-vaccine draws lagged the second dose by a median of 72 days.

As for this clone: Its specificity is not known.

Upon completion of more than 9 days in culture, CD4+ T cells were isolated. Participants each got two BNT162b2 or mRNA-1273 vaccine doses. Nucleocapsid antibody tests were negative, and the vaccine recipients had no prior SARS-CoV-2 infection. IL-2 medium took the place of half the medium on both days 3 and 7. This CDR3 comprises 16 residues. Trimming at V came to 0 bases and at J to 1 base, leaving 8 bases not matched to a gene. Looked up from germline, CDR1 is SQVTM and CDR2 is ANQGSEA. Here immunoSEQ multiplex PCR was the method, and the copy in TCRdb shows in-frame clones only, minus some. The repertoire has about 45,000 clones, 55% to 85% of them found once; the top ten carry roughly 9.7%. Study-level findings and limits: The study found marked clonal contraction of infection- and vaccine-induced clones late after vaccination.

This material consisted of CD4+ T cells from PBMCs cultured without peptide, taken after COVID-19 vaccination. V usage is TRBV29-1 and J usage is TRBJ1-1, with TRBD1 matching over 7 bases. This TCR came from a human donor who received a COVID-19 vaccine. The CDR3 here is CSVEDLPGTANTEAFF. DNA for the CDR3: TGCAGCGTTGAAGATCTTCCCGGGACAGCGAACACTGAAGCTTTCTTT.